This TCR beta chain was captured by sequencing in a study of beta chain features in type 1 diabetes. Points from the study as a whole: There was no resolution here of whether HLA type influences TCRB rearrangement.

Concerning this clone: Its antigen is still unknown.

A CD45RO/CCR7/CD25/CD127/CD95/CD27 panel sorted naive, central memory, regulatory and stem cell-like memory CD4+ cells. The isolated RNA, all of it, was reverse transcribed, so expressed TCRB transcripts were what got sequenced. TCRdb keeps only in-frame clones here, not all; method: immunoSEQ multiplex PCR. The repertoire holds 130,000 to 150,000 clones, with 9.2% as singletons. The sample comprised central memory CD4+ T cells from blood. The TCR originated in a man younger than 30 in good health.

For the CDR3, the DNA is TGTGCCAGCAGCTCCCAGCGTAGGGGGTACGAGCAGTACTTC. This encodes CASSSQRRGYEQYF. J is TRBJ2-7 and V is TRBV7-2; D possibly corresponds to TRBD1 (6 bases). Between the trimmed V and J ends, which lost 4 bases and 4 bases, there was a span of 14 bases. Germline V gene data show CDR1 as SGHTA and CDR2 as FQGNSA. The CDR3 totals 14 residues.